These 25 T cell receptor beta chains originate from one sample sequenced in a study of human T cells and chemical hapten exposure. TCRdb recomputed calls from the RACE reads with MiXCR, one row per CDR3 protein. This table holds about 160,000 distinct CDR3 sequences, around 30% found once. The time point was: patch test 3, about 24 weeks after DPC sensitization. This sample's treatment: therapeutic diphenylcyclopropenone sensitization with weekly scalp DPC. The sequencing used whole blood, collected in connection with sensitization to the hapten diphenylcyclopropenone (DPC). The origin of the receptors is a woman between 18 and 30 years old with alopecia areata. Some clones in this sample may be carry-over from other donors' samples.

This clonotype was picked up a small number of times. The chain's CDR3 is CSVGTGVKNIQYF. CDR3 nucleotide sequence: TGCAGCGTTGGGACAGGGGTAAAAAACATTCAGTACTTC. V usage is TRBV29-1 and J usage is TRBJ2-4, with 9 bases that match TRBD1. Germline CDR1 and CDR2: SQVTM and ANQGSEA. This CDR3 has 13 amino acids. Trimming removed 4 bases from V and 4 bases from J; junction bases left unmatched: 2. The complete variable domain, with remaining parts taken from reference TRBV29-1 and TRBJ2-4, reads SAVISQKPSRDICQRGTSLTIQCQVDSQVTMMFWYRQQPGQSLTLIATANQGSEATYESGFVIDKFPISRPNLTFSTLTVSNMSPEDSSIYLCSVGTGVKNIQYFGAGTRLSVL.

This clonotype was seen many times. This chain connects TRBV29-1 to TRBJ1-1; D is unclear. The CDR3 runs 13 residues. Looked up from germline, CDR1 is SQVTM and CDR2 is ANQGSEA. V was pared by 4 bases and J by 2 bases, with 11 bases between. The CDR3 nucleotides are TGCAGCGTTGTCTCCACGGTAAACACTGAAGCTTTCTTT. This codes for CSVVSTVNTEAFF.

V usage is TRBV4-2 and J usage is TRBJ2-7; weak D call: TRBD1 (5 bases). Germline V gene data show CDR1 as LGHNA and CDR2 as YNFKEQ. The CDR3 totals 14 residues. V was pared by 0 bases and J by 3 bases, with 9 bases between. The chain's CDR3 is CASSQEQAIYEQYF. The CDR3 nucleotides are TGTGCCAGCAGCCAAGAACAGGCGATCTACGAGCAGTACTTC.

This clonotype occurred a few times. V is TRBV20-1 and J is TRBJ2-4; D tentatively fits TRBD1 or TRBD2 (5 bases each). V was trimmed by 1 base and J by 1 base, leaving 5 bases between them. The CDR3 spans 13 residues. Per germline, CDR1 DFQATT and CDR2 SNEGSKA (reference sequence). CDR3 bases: TGCAGTGCTAGAGGGGGGGCCAAAAACATTCAGTACTTC. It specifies CSARGGAKNIQYF.

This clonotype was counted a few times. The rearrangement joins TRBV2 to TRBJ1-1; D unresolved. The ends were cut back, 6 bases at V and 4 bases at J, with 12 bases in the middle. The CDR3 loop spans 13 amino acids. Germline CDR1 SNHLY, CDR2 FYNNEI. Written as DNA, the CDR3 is TGTGCCAGCAGGGCTATCACGGGCACTGAAGCTTTCTTT. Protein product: CASRAITGTEAFF.

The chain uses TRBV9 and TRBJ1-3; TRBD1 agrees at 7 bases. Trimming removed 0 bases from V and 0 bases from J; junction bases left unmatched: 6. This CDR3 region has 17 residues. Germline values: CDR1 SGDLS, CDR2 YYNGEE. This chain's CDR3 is CASSVGGGIFSGNTIYF. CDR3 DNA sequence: TGTGCCAGCAGCGTAGGAGGGGGCATCTTCTCTGGAAACACCATATATTTT. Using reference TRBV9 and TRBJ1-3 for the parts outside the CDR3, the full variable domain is DSGVTQTPKHLITATGQRVTLRCSPRSGDLSVYWYQQSLDQGLQFLIQYYNGEERAKGNILERFSAQQFPDLHSELNLSSLELGDSALYFCASSVGGGIFSGNTIYFGEGSWLTVV.

CDR3 nucleotides: TGCAGTGCTACTCGGGGCACAGATACGCAGTATTTT. This codes for CSATRGTDTQYF. This rearrangement joins TRBV20-1 to TRBJ2-3; D gene unclear. Germline values: CDR1 DFQATT, CDR2 SNEGSKA (reference sequence). V lost 4 bases, J lost 1 base, and 6 bases lay in between. The CDR3 spans 12 residues.

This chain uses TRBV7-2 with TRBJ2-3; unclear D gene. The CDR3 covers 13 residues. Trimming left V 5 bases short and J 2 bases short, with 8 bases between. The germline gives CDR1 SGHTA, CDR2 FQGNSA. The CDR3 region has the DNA TGTGCCAGCAGCCCCCCGGACACAGATACGCAGTATTTT. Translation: CASSPPDTDTQYF.

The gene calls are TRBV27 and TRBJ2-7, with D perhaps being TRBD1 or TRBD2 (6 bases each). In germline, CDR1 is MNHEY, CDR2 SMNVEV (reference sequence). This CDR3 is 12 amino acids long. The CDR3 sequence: CGAGGQGSEQYF. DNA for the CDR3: TGTGGGGCTGGGGGGCAAGGGTCTGAGCAGTACTTC.

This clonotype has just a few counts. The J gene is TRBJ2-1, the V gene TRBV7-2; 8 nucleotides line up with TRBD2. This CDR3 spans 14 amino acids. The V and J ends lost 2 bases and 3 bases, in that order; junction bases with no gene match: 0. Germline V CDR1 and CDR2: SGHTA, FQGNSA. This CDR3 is CASSLLAGYNEQFF. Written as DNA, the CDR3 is TGTGCCAGCAGCTTACTAGCGGGCTACAATGAGCAGTTCTTC.

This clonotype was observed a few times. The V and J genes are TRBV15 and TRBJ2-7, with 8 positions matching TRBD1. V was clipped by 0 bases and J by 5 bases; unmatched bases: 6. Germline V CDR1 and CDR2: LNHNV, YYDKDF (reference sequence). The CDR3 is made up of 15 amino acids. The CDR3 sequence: CATSRDRGRINEQYF. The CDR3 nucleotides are TGTGCCACCAGCAGAGACAGGGGGCGTATCAACGAGCAGTACTTC. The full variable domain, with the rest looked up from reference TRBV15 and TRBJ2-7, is DAMVIQNPRYQVTQFGKPVTLSCSQTLNHNVMYWYQQKSSQAPKLLFHYYDKDFNNEADTPDNFQSRRPNTSFCFLDIRSPGLGDTAMYLCATSRDRGRINEQYFGPGTRLTVT.

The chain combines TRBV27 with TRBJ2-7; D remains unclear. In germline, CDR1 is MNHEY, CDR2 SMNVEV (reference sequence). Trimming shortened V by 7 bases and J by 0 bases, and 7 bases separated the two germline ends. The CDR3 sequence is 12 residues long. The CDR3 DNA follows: TGTGCCAGCAATATCCACTCCTACGAGCAGTACTTC. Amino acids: CASNIHSYEQYF.

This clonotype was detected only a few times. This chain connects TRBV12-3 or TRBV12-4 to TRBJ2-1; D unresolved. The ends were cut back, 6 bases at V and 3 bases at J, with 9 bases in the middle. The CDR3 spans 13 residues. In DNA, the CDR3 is TGTGCCAGCAGCCTAAGGGTCTACAATGAGCAGTTCTTC. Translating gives CASSLRVYNEQFF.

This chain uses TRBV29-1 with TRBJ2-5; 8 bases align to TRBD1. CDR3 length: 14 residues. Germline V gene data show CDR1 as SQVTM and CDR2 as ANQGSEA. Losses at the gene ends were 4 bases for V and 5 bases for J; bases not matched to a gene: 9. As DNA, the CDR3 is TGCAGCGTTGTTTTCAGGGGGCGCGAGGAGACCCAGTACTTC. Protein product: CSVVFRGREETQYF.

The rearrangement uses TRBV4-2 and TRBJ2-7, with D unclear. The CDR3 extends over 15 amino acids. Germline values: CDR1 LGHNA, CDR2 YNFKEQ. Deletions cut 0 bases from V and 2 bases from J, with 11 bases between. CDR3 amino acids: CASSQEGPFPYEQYF. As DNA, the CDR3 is TGTGCCAGCAGCCAAGAAGGTCCGTTCCCCTACGAGCAGTACTTC.

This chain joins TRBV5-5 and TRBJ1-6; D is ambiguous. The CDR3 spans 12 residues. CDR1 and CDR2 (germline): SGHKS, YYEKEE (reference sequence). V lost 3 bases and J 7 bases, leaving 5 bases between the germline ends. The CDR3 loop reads CASSSQNSPLHF. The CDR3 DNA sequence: TGTGCCAGCAGCTCCCAGAATTCACCCCTCCACTTT.

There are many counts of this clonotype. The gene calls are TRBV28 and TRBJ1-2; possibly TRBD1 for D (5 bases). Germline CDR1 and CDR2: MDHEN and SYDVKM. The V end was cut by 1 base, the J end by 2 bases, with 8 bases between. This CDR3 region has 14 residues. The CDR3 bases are TGTGCCAGCAGTTTATCCAGGGTGAACTATGGCTACACCTTC. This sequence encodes CASSLSRVNYGYTF.

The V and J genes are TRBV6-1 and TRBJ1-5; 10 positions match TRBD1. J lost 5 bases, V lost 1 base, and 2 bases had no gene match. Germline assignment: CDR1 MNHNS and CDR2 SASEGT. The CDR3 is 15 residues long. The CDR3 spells CASSEGGTGDQPQHF. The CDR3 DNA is TGTGCCAGCAGTGAAGGTGGGACAGGGGATCAGCCCCAGCATTTT.

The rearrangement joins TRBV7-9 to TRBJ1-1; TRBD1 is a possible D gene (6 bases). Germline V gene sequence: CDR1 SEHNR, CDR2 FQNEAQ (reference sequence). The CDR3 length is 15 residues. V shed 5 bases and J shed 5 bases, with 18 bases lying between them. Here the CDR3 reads CASSPLSGGGTEAFF. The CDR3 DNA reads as TGTGCCAGCAGCCCCTTGTCCGGGGGCGGGACTGAAGCTTTCTTT.

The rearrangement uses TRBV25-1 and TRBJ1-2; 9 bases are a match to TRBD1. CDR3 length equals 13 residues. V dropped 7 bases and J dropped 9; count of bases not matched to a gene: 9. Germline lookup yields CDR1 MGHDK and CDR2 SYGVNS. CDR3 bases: TGTGCCAGCATGGGACAGGGCGACGCCCGCTACACCTTC. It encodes CASMGQGDARYTF.

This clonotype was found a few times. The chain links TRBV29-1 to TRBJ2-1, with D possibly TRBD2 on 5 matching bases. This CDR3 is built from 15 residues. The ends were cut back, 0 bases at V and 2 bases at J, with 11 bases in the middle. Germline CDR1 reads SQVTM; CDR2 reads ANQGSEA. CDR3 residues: CSVEDLTRPYNEQFF. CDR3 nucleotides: TGCAGCGTTGAAGATCTTACTAGGCCCTACAATGAGCAGTTCTTC.

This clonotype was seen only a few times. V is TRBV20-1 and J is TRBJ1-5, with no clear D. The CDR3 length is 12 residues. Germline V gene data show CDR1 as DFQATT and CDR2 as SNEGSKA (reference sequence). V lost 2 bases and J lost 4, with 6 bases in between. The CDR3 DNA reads TGCAGTGCTAGAAGAGCGAATCAGCCCCAGCATTTT. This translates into CSARRANQPQHF.

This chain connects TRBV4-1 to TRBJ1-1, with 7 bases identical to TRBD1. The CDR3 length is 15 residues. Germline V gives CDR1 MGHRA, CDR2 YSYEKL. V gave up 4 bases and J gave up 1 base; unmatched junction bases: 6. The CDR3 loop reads CASSPPGTANTEAFF. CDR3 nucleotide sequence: TGCGCCAGCAGCCCGCCCGGGACAGCGAACACTGAAGCTTTCTTT.

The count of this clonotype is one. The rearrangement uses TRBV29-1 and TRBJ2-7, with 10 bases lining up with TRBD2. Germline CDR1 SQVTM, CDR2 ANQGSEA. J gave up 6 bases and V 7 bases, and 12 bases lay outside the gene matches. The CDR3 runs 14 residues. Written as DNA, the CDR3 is TGCAGCGCAGTACTAGCGGGAACGAAGTTCGAGCAGTACTTC. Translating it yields CSAVLAGTKFEQYF.

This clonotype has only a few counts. For the CDR3, the DNA is TGTGCCAGCAGCTTAGCGCTAGCGACGAACACCGGGGAGCTGTTTTTT. Translated, it gives CASSLALATNTGELFF. The rearrangement joins TRBV7-9 to TRBJ2-2; weak D call: TRBD2 (6 bases). With 0 bases removed from V and 0 bases from J, the gap between germline ends came to 8 bases. The CDR3 runs 16 residues. In germline, CDR1 is SEHNR, CDR2 FQNEAQ (reference sequence).